The clone carrying this T cell receptor (beta chain) was seen a few times. Its specificity is not known. This entry is derived from a study of early T cells in non-severe SARS-CoV-2 infection. Study-wide context: Sequencing used unsorted whole-blood bulk RNA, so chains lack pairing. Study-wide results and caveats: Using VDJdb, the matching emphasized anti-spike CD8 responses while missing private and CD4 specificities.

Individual cDNA molecules were tagged with unique molecular identifiers. One entry per CDR3 protein results from TCRdb running MiXCR on the 5' RACE reads. The sample includes roughly 51,000 distinct CDR3 sequences, approximately 6.2% seen only once; the top ten take under 5%. The CDR3 runs 16 residues. Trimming left V 0 bases short and J 5 bases short, with 17 bases between. In germline, CDR1 is SGHKS, CDR2 YYEKEE (reference sequence). The clonotype was recovered from an adult who was a healthcare worker with PCR-confirmed SARS-CoV-2 infection or an uninfected control (not recorded which). The V and J genes are TRBV5-5 and TRBJ1-1; the D is unclear. Sequencing used whole blood. This chain's CDR3 is CASSLVPLQPPTEAFF. CDR3 nucleotides: TGTGCCAGCAGCTTGGTTCCTCTTCAACCCCCGACTGAAGCTTTCTTT.